The entry below describes one T cell receptor beta chain. Its antigen is as yet unknown. Germline CDR1 reads PRHDT; CDR2 reads FYEKMQ (reference sequence). This CDR3 is built from 15 residues. V was shortened by 6 bases and J by 8 bases, with 20 bases between the two germline ends. PCR amplification relied on 60 Vbeta primers (plus 13 Jbeta primers). Assay: immunoSEQ multiplex PCR; the TCRdb copy retains only in-frame clones and omits some. Of roughly 110,000 clones detected, around 74% appear once; the ten largest clones hold 11% to 15%. This specimen belongs to a study of cytomegalovirus exposure and HLA in healthy donors. Regarding the study as a whole: In vitro checks showed that a few CMV-associated chains really do target CMV antigens. In a later analysis, a missense DCLRE1C variant was linked to TCR beta V- and J-gene trimming.

The sequence came from a woman between 35 and 50 years old in good health and CMV-seropositive. V is TRBV13 and J is TRBJ2-1; D remains ambiguous. Source material: PBMCs. The CDR3 DNA follows: TGTGCCAGCAGACAACGCGGAGTTAGTCGAGATGAGCAGTTCTTC. Its translation is CASRQRGVSRDEQFF.